A single sample is the source of the 4 T cell receptor beta chains below, sequenced in a study of cytomegalovirus exposure and HLA in healthy donors. A multiplex PCR was run with 60 Vbeta primers and 13 Jbeta primers. Repertoires were generated with immunoSEQ multiplex PCR, while TCRdb's copy carries only in-frame clones and drops some. The data hold some 150,000 clones, with 75% to 90% observed a single time. The sequencing input was PBMCs. These TCRs come from a woman aged 30 to 39 in good health and CMV-seronegative.

V usage is TRBV19 and J usage is TRBJ1-2; 9 bases map to TRBD1. Germline V gene lookup returns CDR1 LNHDA and CDR2 SQIVND (reference sequence). The CDR3 covers 13 residues. The V gene end was trimmed by 6 bases and the J gene end by 6 bases; junction bases not matched to a gene: 5. CDR3 sequence: CASSPGQGNGYTF. The CDR3 DNA follows: TGTGCCAGTAGCCCGGGACAGGGAAATGGCTACACCTTC.

The table lists this clone with a few counts. The chain couples TRBV7-2 to TRBJ1-5, with D possibly TRBD1 on 5 matching bases. Germline V CDR1 and CDR2: SGHTA, FQGNSA. V gave up 5 bases and J gave up 4 bases, with 15 bases separating them. This CDR3 comprises 15 residues. The CDR3 here is CASSVSGQINQPQHF. DNA of the CDR3: TGTGCCAGCAGCGTTTCAGGGCAGATAAATCAGCCCCAGCATTTT.

The chain has TRBV5-1 and TRBJ2-5; 7 nucleotides agree with TRBD1. The J call may be incorrect, as the DNA end agrees better with TRBJ2-7. Germline V lookup: CDR1 SGHRS, CDR2 YFSETQ. CDR3 length equals 15 residues. CDR3 in amino acids: CASSLEDRVWDEQYF. DNA of the CDR3: TGCGCCAGCAGCTTGGAAGACAGGGTTTGGGACGAGCAGTACTTC.

This clone occurred a few times. The chain has TRBV10-1 and TRBJ2-1; TRBD2 matches at 10 bases. The CDR3 contains 14 residues. The germline V gene has CDR1 WNHNN and CDR2 SYGVQD (reference sequence). J gave up 7 bases and V 2 bases, and 2 bases lay outside the gene matches. CDR3 DNA sequence: TGCGCCAGCAGTGAGGGACTAGCGGTAAATGAGCAGTTCTTC. Translated: CASSEGLAVNEQFF.